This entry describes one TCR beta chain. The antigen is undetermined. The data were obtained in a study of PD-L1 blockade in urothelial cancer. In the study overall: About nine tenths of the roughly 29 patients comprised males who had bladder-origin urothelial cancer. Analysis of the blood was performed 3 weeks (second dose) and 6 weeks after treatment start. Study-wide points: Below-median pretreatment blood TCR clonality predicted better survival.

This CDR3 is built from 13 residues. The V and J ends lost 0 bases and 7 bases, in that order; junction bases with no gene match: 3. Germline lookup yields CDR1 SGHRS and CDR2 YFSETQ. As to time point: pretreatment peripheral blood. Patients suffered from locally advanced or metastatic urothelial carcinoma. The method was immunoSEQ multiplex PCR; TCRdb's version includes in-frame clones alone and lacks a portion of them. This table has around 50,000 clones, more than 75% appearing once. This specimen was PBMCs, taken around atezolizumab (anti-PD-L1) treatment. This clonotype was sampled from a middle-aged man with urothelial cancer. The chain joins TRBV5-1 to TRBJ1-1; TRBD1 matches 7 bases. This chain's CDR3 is CASSLVGTDEAFF. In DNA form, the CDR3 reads TGCGCCAGCAGCTTGGTAGGGACAGATGAAGCTTTCTTT.